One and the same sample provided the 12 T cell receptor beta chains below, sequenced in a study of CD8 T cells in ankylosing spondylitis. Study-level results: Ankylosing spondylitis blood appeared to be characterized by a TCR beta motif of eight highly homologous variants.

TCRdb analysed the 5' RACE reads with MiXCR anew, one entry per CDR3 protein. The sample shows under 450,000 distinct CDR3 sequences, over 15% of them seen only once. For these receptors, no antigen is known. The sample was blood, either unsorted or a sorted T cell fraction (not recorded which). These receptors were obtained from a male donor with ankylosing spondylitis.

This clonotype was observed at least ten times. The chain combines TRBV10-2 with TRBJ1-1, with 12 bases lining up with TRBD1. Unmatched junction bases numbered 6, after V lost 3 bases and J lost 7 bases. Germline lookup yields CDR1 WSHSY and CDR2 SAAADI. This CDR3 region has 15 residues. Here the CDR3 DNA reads TGCGCCAGCAGTGAAGGGGGACAGGGGGCGGGTGAAGCTTTCTTT. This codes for CASSEGGQGAGEAFF.

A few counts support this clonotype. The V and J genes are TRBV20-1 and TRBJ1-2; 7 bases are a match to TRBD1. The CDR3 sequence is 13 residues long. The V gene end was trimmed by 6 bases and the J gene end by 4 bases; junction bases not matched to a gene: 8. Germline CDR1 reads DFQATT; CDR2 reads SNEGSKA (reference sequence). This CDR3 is CSAAGQASYGYTF. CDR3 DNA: TGCAGTGCAGCTGGACAGGCGTCCTATGGCTACACCTTC.

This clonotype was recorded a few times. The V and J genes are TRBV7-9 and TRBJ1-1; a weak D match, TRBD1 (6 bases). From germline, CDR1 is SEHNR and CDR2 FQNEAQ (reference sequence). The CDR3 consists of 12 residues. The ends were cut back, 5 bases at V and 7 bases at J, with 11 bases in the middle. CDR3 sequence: CASSPLTGEAFF. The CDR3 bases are TGTGCCAGCAGCCCCTTGACAGGTGAAGCTTTCTTT.

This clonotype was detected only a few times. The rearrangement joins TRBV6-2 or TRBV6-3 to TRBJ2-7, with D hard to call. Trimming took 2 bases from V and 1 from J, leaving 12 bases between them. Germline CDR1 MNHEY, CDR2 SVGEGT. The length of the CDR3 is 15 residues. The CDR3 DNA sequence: TGTGCCAGCAGTTACCGGGCAGAAAAATCCTACGAGCAGTACTTC. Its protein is CASSYRAEKSYEQYF.

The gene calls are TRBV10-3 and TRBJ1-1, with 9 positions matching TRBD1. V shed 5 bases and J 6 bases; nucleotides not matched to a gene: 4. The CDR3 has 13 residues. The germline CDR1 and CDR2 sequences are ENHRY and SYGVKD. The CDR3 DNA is TGTGCCATCAGTCCTACAGGGGGCTCTGAAGCTTTCTTT. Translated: CAISPTGGSEAFF.

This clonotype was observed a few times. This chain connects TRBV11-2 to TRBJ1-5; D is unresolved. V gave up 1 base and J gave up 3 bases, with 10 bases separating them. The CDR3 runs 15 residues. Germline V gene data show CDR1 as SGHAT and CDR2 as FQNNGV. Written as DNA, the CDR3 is TGTGCCAGCAGCTTAGGGGCTGTTGCCAATCAGCCCCAGCATTTT. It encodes CASSLGAVANQPQHF.

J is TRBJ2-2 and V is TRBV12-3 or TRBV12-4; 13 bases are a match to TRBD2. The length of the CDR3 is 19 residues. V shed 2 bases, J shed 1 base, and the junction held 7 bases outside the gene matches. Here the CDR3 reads CASSLPPRLAGGNTGELFF. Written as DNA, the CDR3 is TGTGCCAGCAGTTTACCCCCCCGACTAGCGGGGGGGAACACCGGGGAGCTGTTTTTT.

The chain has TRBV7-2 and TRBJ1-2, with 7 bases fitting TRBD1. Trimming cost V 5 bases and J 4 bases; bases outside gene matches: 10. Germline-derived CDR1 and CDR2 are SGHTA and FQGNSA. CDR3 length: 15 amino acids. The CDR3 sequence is CASSLREQGIYGYTF. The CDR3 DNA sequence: TGTGCCAGCAGCCTTAGGGAACAGGGGATCTATGGCTACACCTTC.

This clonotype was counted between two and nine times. CDR3 sequence reads: CASSSDLGQAYNEQFF. In DNA form, the CDR3 reads TGCGCCAGCAGCTCTGACCTAGGACAGGCCTACAATGAGCAGTTCTTC. The chain links TRBV5-1 to TRBJ2-1; 7 bases fit TRBD1. Per germline, CDR1 SGHRS and CDR2 YFSETQ. The CDR3 spans 16 residues. J lost 2 bases, V lost 3 bases, and 8 bases had no gene match.

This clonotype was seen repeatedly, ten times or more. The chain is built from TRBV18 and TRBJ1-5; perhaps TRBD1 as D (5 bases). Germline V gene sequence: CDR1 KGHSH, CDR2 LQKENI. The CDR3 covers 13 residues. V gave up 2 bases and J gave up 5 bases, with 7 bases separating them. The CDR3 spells CASSPGGDQPQHF. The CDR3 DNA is TGTGCCAGCTCACCAGGGGGGGATCAGCCCCAGCATTTT.

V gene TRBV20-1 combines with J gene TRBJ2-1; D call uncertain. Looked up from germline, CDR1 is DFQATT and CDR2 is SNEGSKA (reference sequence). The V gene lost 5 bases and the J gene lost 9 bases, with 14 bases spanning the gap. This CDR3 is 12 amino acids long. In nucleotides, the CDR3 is TGCAGTGCTCCTCCCGACCACCGTGAGCAGTTCTTC. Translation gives CSAPPDHREQFF.

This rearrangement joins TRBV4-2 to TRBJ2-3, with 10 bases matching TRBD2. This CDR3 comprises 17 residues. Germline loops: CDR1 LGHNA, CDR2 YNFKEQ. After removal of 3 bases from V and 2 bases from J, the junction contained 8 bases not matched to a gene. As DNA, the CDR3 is TGTGCCAGCAGCCACGGGGCCAGCGGGGGGGCCACAGATACGCAGTATTTT. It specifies CASSHGASGGATDTQYF.